Following are 6 T cell receptor beta chains from one sample sequenced in a study of T cells after yellow fever vaccination. TCRdb itself ran the 5' RACE reads through MiXCR, one entry per CDR3 protein. The table records 100,000 to 150,000 distinct CDR3 sequences, about 8.8% of them present only once. The sample here was CD8+ T cells sorted from PBMCs, taken on the day of the yellow fever booster vaccination. These receptors came from a young man who received the YFV17D yellow fever vaccine.

This clonotype was recorded a few times. The V and J genes are TRBV5-1 and TRBJ2-3, with a tentative D call TRBD1 (5 bases). This CDR3 is 13 amino acids long. CDR1 and CDR2 from the germline V gene are SGHRS and YFSETQ. The V gene lost 4 bases and the J gene lost 4 bases, with 10 bases spanning the gap. The CDR3 loop reads CASSPLGADTQYF. CDR3 nucleotides: TGCGCCAGCAGCCCCCTAGGGGCAGATACGCAGTATTTT.

The CDR3 loop reads CASSQGGRGQDKDTQYF. The CDR3 bases are TGCGCCAGCAGCCAAGGAGGTAGGGGACAGGATAAAGATACGCAGTATTTT. The chain uses TRBV4-1 and TRBJ2-3, with 8 bases matching TRBD1. The CDR3 is 17 residues long. Germline V gene sequence: CDR1 MGHRA, CDR2 YSYEKL. V was pared by 1 base and J by 5 bases, with 11 bases of the junction left unmatched.

This clonotype occurred a few times. This chain joins TRBV7-9 and TRBJ2-1; 7 bases fit TRBD2. The CDR3 has 14 amino acids. Germline lookup yields CDR1 SEHNR and CDR2 FQNEAQ (reference sequence). V lost 4 bases to trimming and J lost 7 bases; unmatched junction nucleotides: 7. This chain's CDR3 is CASSSHGGGNEQFF. In DNA, the CDR3 is TGTGCCAGCAGCTCTCACGGGGGAGGGAATGAGCAGTTCTTC.

Many counts were recorded for this clonotype. The chain links TRBV5-1 to TRBJ2-7; the match to TRBD1 covers 11 bases. CDR3 length equals 14 residues. V shed 4 bases, J shed 4 bases, and the junction held 4 bases outside the gene matches. Germline CDR1 SGHRS, CDR2 YFSETQ. Here the CDR3 DNA reads TGCGCCAGCAGCACGGGACAGGGGGAGTACGAGCAGTACTTC. It codes for CASSTGQGEYEQYF.

In this sample, this clonotype turned up a few times. This chain joins TRBV6-2 or TRBV6-3 and TRBJ1-6; TRBD1 matches 8 bases. This CDR3 region has 17 residues. Germline CDR1 MNHEY, CDR2 SVGEGT. V lost 7 bases and J lost 0; bases outside the gene matches: 8. The CDR3 here is CASTPGQASSYNSPLHF. In nucleotides, the CDR3 is TGTGCCAGCACCCCGGGACAGGCGAGCTCCTATAATTCACCCCTCCACTTT.

This clonotype was seen ten or more times. J is TRBJ1-3 and V is TRBV12-3 or TRBV12-4; D is undetermined. The CDR3 is made up of 11 amino acids. The germline V and J ends were trimmed by 6 bases and 3 bases, with 3 bases remaining between them. In nucleotides, the CDR3 is TGTGCCAGCAGCTTTGGAAACACCATATATTTT. Its translation is CASSFGNTIYF.